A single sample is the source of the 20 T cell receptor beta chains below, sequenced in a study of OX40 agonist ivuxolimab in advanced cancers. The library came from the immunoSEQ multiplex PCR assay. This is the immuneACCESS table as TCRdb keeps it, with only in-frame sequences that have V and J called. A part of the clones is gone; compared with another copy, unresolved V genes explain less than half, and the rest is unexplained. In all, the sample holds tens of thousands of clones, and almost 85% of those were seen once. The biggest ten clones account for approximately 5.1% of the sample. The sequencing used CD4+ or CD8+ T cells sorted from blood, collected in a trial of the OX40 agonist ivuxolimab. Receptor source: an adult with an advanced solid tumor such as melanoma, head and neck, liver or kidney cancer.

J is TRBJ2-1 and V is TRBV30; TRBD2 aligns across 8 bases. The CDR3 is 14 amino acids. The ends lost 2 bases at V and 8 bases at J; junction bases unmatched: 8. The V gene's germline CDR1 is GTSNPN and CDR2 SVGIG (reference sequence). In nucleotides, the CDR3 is TGTGCCTGGAGTCGGGAGGGCCTTGACGATGAGCAGTTCTTC. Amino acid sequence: CAWSREGLDDEQFF.

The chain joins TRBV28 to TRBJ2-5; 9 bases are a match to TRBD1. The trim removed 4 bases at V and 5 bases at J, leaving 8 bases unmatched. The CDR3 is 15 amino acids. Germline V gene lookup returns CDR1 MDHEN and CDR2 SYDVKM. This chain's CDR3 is CASSSPGQGGETQYF. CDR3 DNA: TGTGCCAGCAGTTCGCCGGGACAGGGAGGCGAGACCCAGTACTTC.

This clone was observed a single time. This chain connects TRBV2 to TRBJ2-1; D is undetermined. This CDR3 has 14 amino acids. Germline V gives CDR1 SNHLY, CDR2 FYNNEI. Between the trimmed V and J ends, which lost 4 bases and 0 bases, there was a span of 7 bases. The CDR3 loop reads CASSGVSSYNEQFF. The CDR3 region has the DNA TGTGCCAGCAGTGGGGTAAGCTCCTACAATGAGCAGTTCTTC.

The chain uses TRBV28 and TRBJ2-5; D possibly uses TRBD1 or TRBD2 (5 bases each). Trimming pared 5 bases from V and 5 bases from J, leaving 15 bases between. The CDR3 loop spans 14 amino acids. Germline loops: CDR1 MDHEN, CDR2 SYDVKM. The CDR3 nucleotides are TGTGCCAGCAGTACGGGGCAGGGTAGGGAGACCCAGTACTTC. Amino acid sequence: CASSTGQGRETQYF.

The CDR3 nucleotides read TGTGCCAGCAGCTTAGCCCCGGTGGGGATGGGCACAGATACGCAGTATTTT. This gives the protein CASSLAPVGMGTDTQYF. This chain links TRBV7-2 with TRBJ2-3; D unclear. The length of the CDR3 is 17 residues. The germline gives CDR1 SGHTA, CDR2 FQGNSA. V gave up 0 bases and J gave up 1 base, with 14 bases separating them.

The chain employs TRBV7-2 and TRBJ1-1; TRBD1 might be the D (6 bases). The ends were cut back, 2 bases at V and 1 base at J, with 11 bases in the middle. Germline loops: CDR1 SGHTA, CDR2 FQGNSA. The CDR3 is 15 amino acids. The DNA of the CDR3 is TGTGCCAGCAGCTTATGGGGGGCTGGGAACACTGAAGCTTTCTTT. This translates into CASSLWGAGNTEAFF.

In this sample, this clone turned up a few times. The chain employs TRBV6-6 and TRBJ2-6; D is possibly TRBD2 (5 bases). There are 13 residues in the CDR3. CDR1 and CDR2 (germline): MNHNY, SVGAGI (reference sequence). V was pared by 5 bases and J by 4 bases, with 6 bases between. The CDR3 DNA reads TGTGCCAGCAGTCCGGGGGGGGCCAACGTCCTGACTTTC. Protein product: CASSPGGANVLTF.

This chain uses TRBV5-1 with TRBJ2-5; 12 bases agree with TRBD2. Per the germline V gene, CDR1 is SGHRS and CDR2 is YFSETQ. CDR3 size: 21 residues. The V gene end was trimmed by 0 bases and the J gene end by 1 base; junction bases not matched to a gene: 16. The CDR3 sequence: CASSLVGPSSGRESLQETQYF. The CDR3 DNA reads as TGCGCCAGCAGCTTGGTTGGTCCTTCTAGCGGGAGGGAAAGTCTCCAAGAGACCCAGTACTTC. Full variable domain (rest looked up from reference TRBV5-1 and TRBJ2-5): KAGVTQTPRYLIKTRGQQVTLSCSPISGHRSVSWYQQTPGQGLQFLFEYFSETQRNKGNFPGRFSGRQFSNSRSEMNVSTLELGDSALYLCASSLVGPSSGRESLQETQYFGPGTRLLVL.

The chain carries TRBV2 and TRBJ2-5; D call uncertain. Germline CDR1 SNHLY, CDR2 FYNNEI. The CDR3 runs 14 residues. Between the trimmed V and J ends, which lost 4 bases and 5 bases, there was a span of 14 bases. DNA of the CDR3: TGTGCCAGCAGTGCCTTCAGGTTGGGGGAGACCCAGTACTTC. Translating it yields CASSAFRLGETQYF.

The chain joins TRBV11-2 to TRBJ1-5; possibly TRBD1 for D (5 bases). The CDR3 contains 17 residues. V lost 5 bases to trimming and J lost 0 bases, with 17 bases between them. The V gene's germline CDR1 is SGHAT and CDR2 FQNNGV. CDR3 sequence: CASSQDPGVYSNQPQHF. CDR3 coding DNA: TGTGCCAGCAGCCAAGACCCGGGGGTCTATAGCAATCAGCCCCAGCATTTT. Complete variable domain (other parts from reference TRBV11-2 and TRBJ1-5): EAGVAQSPRYKIIEKRQSVAFWCNPISGHATLYWYQQILGQGPKLLIQFQNNGVVDDSQLPKDRFSAERLKGVDSTLKIQPAKLEDSAVYLCASSQDPGVYSNQPQHFGDGTRLSIL.

This CDR3 is CASSQDGTEQVYGYTF. In DNA, the CDR3 is TGCGCCAGCAGCCAAGACGGGACGGAGCAGGTGTATGGCTACACCTTC. The V and J genes are TRBV4-1 and TRBJ1-2; D possibly corresponds to TRBD1 (5 bases). This CDR3 spans 16 amino acids. Germline assignment: CDR1 MGHRA and CDR2 YSYEKL. V was shortened by 0 bases and J by 5 bases, with 16 bases between the two germline ends.

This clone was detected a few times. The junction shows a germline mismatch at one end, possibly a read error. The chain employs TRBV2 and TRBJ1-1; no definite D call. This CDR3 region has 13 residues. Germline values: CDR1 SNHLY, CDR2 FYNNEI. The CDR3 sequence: CASSEDGNTEAFF. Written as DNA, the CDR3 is TGTGCCAGCAGCGAAGACGGGAACACTGAAGCTTTCTTT.

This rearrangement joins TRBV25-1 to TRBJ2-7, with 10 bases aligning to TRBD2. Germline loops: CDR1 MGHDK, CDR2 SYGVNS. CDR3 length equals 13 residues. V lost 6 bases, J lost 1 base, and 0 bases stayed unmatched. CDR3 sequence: CASRLAGSYEQYF. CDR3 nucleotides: TGTGCCAGCAGACTAGCGGGGTCCTACGAGCAGTACTTC.

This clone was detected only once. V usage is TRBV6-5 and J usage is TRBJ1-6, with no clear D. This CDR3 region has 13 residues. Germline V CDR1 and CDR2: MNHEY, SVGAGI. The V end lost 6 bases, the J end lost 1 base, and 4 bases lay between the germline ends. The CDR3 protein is CASRVSYNSPLHF. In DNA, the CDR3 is TGTGCCAGCAGGGTGTCCTATAATTCACCCCTCCACTTT.

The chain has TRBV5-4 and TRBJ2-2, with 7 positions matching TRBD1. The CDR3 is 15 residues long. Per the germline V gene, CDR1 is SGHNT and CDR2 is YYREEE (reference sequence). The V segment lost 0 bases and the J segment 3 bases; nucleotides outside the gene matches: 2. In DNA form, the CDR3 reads TGTGCCAGCAGCTTGGGACAGGGATACACCGGGGAGCTGTTTTTT. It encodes CASSLGQGYTGELFF.

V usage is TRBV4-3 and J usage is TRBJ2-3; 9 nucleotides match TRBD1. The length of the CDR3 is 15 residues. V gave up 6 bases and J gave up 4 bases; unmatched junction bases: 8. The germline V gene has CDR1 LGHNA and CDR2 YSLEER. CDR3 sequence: CASSPGTGYADTQYF. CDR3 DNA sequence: TGCGCCAGCAGTCCCGGGACAGGGTACGCAGATACGCAGTATTTT.

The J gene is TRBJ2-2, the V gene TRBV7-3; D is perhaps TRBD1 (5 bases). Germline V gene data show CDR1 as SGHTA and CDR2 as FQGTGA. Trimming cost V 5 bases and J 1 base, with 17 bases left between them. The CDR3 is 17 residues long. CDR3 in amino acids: CASSPPAGFGNTGELFF. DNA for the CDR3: TGTGCCAGCAGCCCCCCGGCAGGGTTCGGGAACACCGGGGAGCTGTTTTTT.

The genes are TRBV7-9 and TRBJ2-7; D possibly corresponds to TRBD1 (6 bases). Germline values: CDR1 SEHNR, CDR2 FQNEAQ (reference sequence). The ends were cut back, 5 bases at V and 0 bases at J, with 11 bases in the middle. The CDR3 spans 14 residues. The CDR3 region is CASSRGGSSYEQYF. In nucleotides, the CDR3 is TGTGCCAGCAGCCGAGGGGGTTCCTCCTACGAGCAGTACTTC.

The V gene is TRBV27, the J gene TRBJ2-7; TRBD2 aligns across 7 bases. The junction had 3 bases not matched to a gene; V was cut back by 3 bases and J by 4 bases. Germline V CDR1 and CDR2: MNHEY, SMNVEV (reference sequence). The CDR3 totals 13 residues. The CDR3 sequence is CASSFRGGYEQYV. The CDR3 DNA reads TGTGCCAGCAGTTTCCGCGGGGGATACGAGCAGTACGTC.

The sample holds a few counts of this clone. The CDR3 DNA is TGCGCCAGCAGCCCAGGGGGGGGACAGTACAATCAGCCCCAGCATTTT. As protein: CASSPGGGQYNQPQHF. V usage is TRBV5-1 and J usage is TRBJ1-5; 7 bases are a match to TRBD1. The CDR3 is 16 amino acids. The ends lost 4 bases at V and 3 bases at J; junction bases unmatched: 10. Germline V gene sequence: CDR1 SGHRS, CDR2 YFSETQ.